The entry that follows covers one T cell receptor beta chain sequence. Template for every sorted-subset replicate PCR totaled about 0.2 ug DNA, roughly 30,000 T cell genomes. Profiled with immunoSEQ multiplex PCR; TCRdb holds only in-frame clones, not every one. The sample has some 500,000 clones; around 96% are singletons. CDR1 SNHLY and CDR2 FYNNEI come from the germline V gene. With 1 base removed from V and 4 bases from J, the gap between germline ends came to 10 bases. The CDR3 spans 14 residues. The entry originates in a study of shared clonotypes between healthy human individuals. Study at large: Three plates were used per donor for CD4 naive, three for CD4 memory, two for CD8 naive and one for CD8 memory.

Sequencing used naive CD4+ T cells sorted from blood. Subset described: CD45RA+ positively selected. The receptor was derived from a woman aged 30 to 39 in good health. V is TRBV2 and J is TRBJ1-1; a weak D match, TRBD1 (5 bases). The CDR3 nucleotides read TGTGCCAGCAGTGAAGGGTTGGGGGGCACTGAAGCTTTCTTT. Its translation: CASSEGLGGTEAFF. Filled out from reference TRBV2 and TRBJ1-1, the complete variable domain reads EPEVTQTPSHQVTQMGQEVILRCVPISNHLYFYWYRQILGQKVEFLVSFYNNEISEKSEIFDDQFSVERPDGSNFTLKIRSTKLEDSAMYFCASSEGLGGTEAFFGQGTRLTVV.